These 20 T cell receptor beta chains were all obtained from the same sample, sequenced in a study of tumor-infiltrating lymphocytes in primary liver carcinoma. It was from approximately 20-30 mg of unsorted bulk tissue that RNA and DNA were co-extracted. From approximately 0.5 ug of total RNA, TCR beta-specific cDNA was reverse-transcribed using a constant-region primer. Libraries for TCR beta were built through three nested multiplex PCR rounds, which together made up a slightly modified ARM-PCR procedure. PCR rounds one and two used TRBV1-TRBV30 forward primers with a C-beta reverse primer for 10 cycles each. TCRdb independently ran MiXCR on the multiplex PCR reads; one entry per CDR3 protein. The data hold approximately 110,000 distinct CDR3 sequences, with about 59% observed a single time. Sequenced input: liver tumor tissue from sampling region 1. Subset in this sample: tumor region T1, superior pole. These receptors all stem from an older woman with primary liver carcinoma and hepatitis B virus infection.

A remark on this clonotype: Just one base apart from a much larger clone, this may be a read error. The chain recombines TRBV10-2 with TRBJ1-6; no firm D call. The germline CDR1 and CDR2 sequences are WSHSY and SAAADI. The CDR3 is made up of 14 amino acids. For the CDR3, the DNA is TGCGCCAGCAGTGAGTCGGTATCCGGTTCACTCCTCCACTTT. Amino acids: CASSESVSGSLLHF.

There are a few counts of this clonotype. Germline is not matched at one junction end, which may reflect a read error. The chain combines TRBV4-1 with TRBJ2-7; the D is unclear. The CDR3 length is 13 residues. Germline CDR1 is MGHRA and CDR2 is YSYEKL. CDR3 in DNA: TGCGCCAGCAGCCAACTATCGTCGGACGAGCAATACTTC. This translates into CASSQLSSDEQYF.

In nucleotides, the CDR3 is TGTGCCAGCAGCTTCATGCTAACTAGCGGGAGCGATAATGAGCAGTTCTTC. As protein: CASSFMLTSGSDNEQFF. The chain carries TRBV11-2 and TRBJ2-1, with 11 positions matching TRBD2. The CDR3 has 17 amino acids. Trimming cost V 3 bases and J 7 bases; bases outside gene matches: 11. CDR1 SGHAT and CDR2 FQNNGV come from the germline V gene.

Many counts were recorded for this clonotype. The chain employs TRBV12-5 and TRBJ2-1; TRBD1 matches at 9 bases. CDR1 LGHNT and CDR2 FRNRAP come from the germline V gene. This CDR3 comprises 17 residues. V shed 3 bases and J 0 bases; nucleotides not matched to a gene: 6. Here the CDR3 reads CASGFTGGWSSYNEQFF. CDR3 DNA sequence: TGTGCTAGTGGTTTTACAGGGGGCTGGAGCTCCTACAATGAGCAGTTCTTC.

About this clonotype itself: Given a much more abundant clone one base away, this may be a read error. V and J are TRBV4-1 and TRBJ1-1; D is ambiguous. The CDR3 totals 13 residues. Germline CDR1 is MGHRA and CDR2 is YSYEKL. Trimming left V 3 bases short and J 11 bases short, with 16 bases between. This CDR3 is CASSHPVIGFAFF. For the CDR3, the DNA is TGCGCCAGCAGCCACCCCGTGATAGGGTTTGCTTTCTTT.

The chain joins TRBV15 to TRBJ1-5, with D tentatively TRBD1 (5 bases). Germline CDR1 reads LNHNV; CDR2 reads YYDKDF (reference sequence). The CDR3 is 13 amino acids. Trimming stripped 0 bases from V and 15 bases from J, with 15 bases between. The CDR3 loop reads CATSREGGLGPHF. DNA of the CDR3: TGTGCCACCAGCAGAGAGGGGGGACTTGGTCCGCATTTT.

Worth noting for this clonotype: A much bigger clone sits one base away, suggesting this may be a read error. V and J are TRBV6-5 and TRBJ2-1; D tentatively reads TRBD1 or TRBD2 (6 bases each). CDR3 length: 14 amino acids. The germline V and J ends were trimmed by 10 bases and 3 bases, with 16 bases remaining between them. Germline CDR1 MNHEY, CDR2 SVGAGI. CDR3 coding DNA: TGTGCCAACAGAGAAAGGGGGGTCTACAATGAGCAGTTCTTC. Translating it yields CANRERGVYNEQFF.

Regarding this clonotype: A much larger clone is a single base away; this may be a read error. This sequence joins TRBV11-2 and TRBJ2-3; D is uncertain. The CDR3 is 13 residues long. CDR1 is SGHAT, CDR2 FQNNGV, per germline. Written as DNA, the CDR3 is TGTGCCAGCAGCCAAGATCGGCCTGATACGCGGTATTTT. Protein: CASSQDRPDTRYF. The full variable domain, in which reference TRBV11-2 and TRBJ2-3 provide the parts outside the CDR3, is EAGVAQSPRYKIIEKRQSVAFWCNPISGHATLYWYQQILGQGPKLLIQFQNNGVVDDSQLPKDRFSAERLKGVDSTLKIQPAKLEDSAVYLCASSQDRPDTRYFGPGTRLTVL.

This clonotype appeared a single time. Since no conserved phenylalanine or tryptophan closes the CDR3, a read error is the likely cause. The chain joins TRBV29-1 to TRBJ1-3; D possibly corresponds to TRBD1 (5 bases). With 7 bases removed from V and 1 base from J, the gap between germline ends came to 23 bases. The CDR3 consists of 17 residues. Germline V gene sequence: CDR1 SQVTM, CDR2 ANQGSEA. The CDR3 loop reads CSAQRGDRAGSGNTIYS. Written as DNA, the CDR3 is TGCAGCGCTCAAAGAGGAGACAGAGCGGGATCTGGAAACACCATATATTCT.

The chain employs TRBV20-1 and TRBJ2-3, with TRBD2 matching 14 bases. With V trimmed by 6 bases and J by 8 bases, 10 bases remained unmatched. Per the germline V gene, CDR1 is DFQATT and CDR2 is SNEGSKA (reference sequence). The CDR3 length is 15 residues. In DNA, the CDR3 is TGCAGTGCCAAAAACATGACTAGCGGGAGGGGTACGCAGTATTTT. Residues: CSAKNMTSGRGTQYF.

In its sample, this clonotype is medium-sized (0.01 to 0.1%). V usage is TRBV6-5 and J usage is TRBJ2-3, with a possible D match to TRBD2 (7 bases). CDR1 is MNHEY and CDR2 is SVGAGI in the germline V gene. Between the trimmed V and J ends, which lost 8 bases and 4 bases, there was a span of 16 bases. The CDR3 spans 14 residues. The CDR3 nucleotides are TGTGCCAGCCGGGGAGGGGGGCGCGCAGATACGCAGTATTTT. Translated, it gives CASRGGGRADTQYF.

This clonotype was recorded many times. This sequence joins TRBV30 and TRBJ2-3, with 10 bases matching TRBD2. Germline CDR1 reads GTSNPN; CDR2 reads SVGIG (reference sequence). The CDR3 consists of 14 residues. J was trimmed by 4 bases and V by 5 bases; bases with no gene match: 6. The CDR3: CAWDSGRSADTQYF. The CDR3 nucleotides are TGTGCCTGGGATAGCGGGAGGTCGGCAGATACGCAGTATTTT.

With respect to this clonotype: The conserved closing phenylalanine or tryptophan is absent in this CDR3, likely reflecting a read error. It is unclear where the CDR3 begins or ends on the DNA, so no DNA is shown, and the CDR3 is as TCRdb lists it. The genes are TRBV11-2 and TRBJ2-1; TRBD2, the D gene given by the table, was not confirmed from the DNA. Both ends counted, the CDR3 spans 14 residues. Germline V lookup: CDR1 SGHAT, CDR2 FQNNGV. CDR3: CASSQPGLSPGRFL.

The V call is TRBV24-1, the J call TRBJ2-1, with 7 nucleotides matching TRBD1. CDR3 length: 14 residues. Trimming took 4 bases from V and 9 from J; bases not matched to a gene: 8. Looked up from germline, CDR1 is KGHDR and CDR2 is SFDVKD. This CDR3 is CATSETGTLTEQFF. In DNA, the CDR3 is TGTGCCACCAGTGAGACAGGGACGCTCACTGAGCAGTTCTTC.

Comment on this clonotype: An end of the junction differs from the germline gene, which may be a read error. As DNA, the CDR3 is TGCAGCGTTGGTGGGATTAGCGCCACCGGGGAGCTGTTCTTT. The encoded protein is CSVGGISATGELFF. This rearrangement joins TRBV29-1 to TRBJ2-2; D might be TRBD2 (5 bases). Per the germline V gene, CDR1 is SQVTM and CDR2 is ANQGSEA. This CDR3 contains 14 residues.

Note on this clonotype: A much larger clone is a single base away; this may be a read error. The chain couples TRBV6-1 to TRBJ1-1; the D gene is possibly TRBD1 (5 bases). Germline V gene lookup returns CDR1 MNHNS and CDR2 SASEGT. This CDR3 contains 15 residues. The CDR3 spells CVSSATIQVNTEAFF. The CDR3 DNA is TGTGTCAGCAGTGCCACTATACAGGTGAACACTGAAGCTTTCTTT.

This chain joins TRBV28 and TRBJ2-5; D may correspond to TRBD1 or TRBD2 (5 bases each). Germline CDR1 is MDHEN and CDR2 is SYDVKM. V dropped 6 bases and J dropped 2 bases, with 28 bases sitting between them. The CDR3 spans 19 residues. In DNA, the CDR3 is TGTGCCAGCAGGGTCCCCCAGGGCAGTTGGACCGGGGTACAAGAGACCCAGTACTTC. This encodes CASRVPQGSWTGVQETQYF.

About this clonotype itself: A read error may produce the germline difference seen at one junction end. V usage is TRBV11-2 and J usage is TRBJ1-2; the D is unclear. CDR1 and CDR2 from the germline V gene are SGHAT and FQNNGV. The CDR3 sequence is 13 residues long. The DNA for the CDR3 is TGTCCCAGAAGCTTAGCCGGGCACTATGGCTACATCTTC. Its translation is CPRSLAGHYGYIF. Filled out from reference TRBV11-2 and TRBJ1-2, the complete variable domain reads EAGVAQSPRYKIIEKRQSVAFWCNPISGHATLYWYQQILGQGPKLLIQFQNNGVVDDSQLPKDRFSAERLKGVDSTLKIQPAKLEDSAVYLCPRSLAGHYGYIFGSGTRLTVV.

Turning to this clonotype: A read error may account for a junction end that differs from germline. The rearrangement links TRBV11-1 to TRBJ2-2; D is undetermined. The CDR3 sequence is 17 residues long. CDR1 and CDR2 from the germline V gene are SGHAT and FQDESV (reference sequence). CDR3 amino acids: CTSSLEDQPSNTVELFF. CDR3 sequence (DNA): TGTACAAGCAGCTTAGAGGACCAGCCGTCGAACACCGTGGAGCTGTTTTTC.

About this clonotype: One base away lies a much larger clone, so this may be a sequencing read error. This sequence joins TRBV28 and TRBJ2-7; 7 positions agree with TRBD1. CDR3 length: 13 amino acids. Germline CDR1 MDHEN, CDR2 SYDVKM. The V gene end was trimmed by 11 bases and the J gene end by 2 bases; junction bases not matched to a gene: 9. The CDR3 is CAGARQGTYEQYF. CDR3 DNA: TGTGCCGGCGCCCGACAGGGCACCTACGAGCAGTACTTC.